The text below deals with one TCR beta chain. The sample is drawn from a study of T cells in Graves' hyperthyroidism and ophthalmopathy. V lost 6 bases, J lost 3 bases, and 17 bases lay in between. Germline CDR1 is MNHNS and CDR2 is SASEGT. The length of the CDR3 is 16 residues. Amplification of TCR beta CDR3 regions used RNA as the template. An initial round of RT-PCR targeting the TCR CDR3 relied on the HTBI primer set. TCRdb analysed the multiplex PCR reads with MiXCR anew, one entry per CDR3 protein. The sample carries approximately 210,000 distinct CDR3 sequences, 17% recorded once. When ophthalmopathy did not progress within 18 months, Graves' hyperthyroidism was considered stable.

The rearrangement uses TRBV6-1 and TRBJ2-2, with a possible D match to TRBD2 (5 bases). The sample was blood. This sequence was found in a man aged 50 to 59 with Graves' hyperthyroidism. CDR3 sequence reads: CASRWGVLGHTGELFF. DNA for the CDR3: TGTGCCAGCAGATGGGGAGTCCTTGGGCACACCGGGGAGCTGTTTTTT.